The TCR beta chain under discussion was sequenced for a study of regulatory T cells in long-lasting Graves disease. Study results and caveats: Persistent cases favored TRBV28, TRBJ1-2 and TRBJ2-5.

This clonotype was seen many times. Its antigen is not identified. Specified time point: newly diagnosed GD, antithyroid drugs for less than 3 months. PBMC-derived RNA was used for the TCR library. Building the TCR beta libraries relied on iRepertoire HTBI primers, and CDR3 regions underwent Arm-PCR. TCRdb processed the multiplex PCR reads anew with MiXCR; each CDR3 protein has one entry. The sample contains 510,000 or so distinct CDR3 sequences, more than 10% of which appear only once. The CDR3 extends over 13 amino acids. Germline V gene sequence: CDR1 SNHLY, CDR2 FYNNEI. V lost 8 bases and J lost 6, with 16 bases in between. These data also featured in a second study, about T cells in Graves' hyperthyroidism and ophthalmopathy. From that report: It was a median approximately 7.1 months before onset that the model predicted ophthalmopathy.

The receptor was derived from a woman aged 30 to 39 with Graves disease. The chain couples TRBV2 to TRBJ2-5; either TRBD1 or TRBD2 may fit D (5 bases each). Sequenced here: peripheral blood mononuclear cells (PBMCs), sampled at new diagnosis, from a patient treated with antithyroid drugs. In DNA, the CDR3 is TGTGCCAGCGGAGAGGGGCAAGAACAGACCCAGTACTTC. It specifies CASGEGQEQTQYF.